Presented here are 13 T cell receptor beta chains from one specimen sequenced in a study of control samples from healthy donors and cancer patients. Assay: immunoSEQ multiplex PCR; the TCRdb copy retains only in-frame clones and omits some. The sample shows about 230,000 clones, roughly four fifths of them seen only once. The sequencing sample was made of PBMCs. All receptors come from a woman aged 60-75 years with lung cancer.

The chain uses TRBV7-9 and TRBJ2-1; weak D call: TRBD1 (7 bases). Per germline, CDR1 SEHNR and CDR2 FQNEAQ (reference sequence). The V end was cut by 3 bases, the J end by 5 bases, with 20 bases between. The CDR3 is 17 residues long. The CDR3 sequence: CASSFRGPGGWDNEQFF. The CDR3 DNA is TGTGCCAGCAGCTTTCGGGGGCCAGGGGGATGGGACAATGAGCAGTTCTTC.

The rearrangement uses TRBV5-4 and TRBJ2-1; no reliable D call. Trimming removed 6 bases from V and 0 bases from J, with 13 bases in between. There are 15 residues in the CDR3. The germline V gene encodes CDR1 SGHNT and CDR2 YYREEE (reference sequence). The CDR3 DNA follows: TGTGCCAGCACCCAACCTATGAGCTCCTACAATGAGCAGTTCTTC. The encoded protein is CASTQPMSSYNEQFF.

The rearrangement links TRBV30 to TRBJ2-6, with D uncertain. The CDR3 is 15 amino acids. V shed 3 bases and J shed 5 bases, with 14 bases lying between them. Germline lookup yields CDR1 GTSNPN and CDR2 SVGIG (reference sequence). In nucleotides, the CDR3 is TGTGCCTGGAGGTCCCCCCCGGTTAGGGCCAACGTCCTGACTTTC. Amino acid sequence: CAWRSPPVRANVLTF.

J is TRBJ1-1 and V is TRBV6-5; 7 bases fit TRBD1. The ends lost 5 bases at V and 11 bases at J; junction bases unmatched: 11. The CDR3 is 13 residues long. Germline V lookup: CDR1 MNHEY, CDR2 SVGAGI. CDR3 coding DNA: TGTGCCAGCAGTCCTCTGGACAGGCCGGGGGCTTTCTTT. Translation: CASSPLDRPGAFF.

This clone was observed once. DNA for the CDR3: TGTGCCAGCAGCCGGGTACGGAACGGCATTCAGTACTTC. Translating it yields CASSRVRNGIQYF. This chain joins TRBV11-3 and TRBJ2-4; D unclear. Trimming stripped 5 bases from V and 9 bases from J, with 14 bases between. Germline V gene lookup returns CDR1 SGHNT and CDR2 YENEEA. This CDR3 spans 13 amino acids.

The chain has TRBV4-1 and TRBJ2-7; 10 bases agree with TRBD2. Per the germline V gene, CDR1 is MGHRA and CDR2 is YSYEKL. Germline trimming cut 6 bases from V and 3 bases from J; bases unmatched to any gene: 11. The CDR3 extends over 16 amino acids. The CDR3 reads CASSYTNSGGLYEQYF. The CDR3 nucleotides are TGCGCCAGCAGTTACACTAATAGCGGGGGGCTCTACGAGCAGTACTTC.

This clone has more than one count but fewer than ten. The chain joins TRBV11-2 to TRBJ1-1; tentatively, D is TRBD1 (5 bases). CDR1 SGHAT and CDR2 FQNNGV come from the germline V gene. V lost 2 bases and J lost 3, with 7 bases in between. This CDR3 spans 13 amino acids. The CDR3 reads CASSLTQDTEAFF. CDR3 nucleotides: TGTGCCAGCAGCTTAACACAGGACACTGAAGCTTTCTTT.

The chain links TRBV6-5 to TRBJ2-7; D is unclear. The ends were cut back, 0 bases at V and 2 bases at J, with 11 bases in the middle. CDR1 is MNHEY, CDR2 SVGAGI, per germline. The CDR3 is 15 residues long. CDR3 amino acids: CASSYSTAVTYEQYF. The DNA for the CDR3 is TGTGCCAGCAGTTACTCAACAGCCGTTACCTACGAGCAGTACTTC.

The gene calls are TRBV6-5 and TRBJ1-2; D not certain. CDR3 size: 11 residues. V dropped 7 bases and J dropped 7 bases, with 10 bases sitting between them. In germline, CDR1 is MNHEY, CDR2 SVGAGI. The CDR3 here is CASKQEGGYTF. CDR3 sequence (DNA): TGTGCCAGCAAGCAGGAGGGTGGCTACACCTTC.

The genes are TRBV28 and TRBJ2-3; tentatively, D is TRBD1 or TRBD2 (5 bases each). This CDR3 has 15 amino acids. Germline V gene sequence: CDR1 MDHEN, CDR2 SYDVKM. V lost 4 bases and J 1 base, leaving 12 bases between the germline ends. CDR3 sequence: CASSSPGRRTDTQYF. Here the CDR3 DNA reads TGTGCCAGCAGTTCCCCGGGGCGACGCACAGATACGCAGTATTTT.

The count of this clone is one. The rearrangement uses TRBV5-3 and TRBJ1-1; TRBD1 agrees at 8 bases. TRBV5-3 qualifies as an ORF whose function is uncertain. CDR3 length: 15 amino acids. Germline trimming cut 9 bases from V and 0 bases from J; bases unmatched to any gene: 10. As DNA, the CDR3 is TGTGCCAAAGACAGGGGAGGGGATTTGAACACTGAAGCTTTCTTT. This encodes CAKDRGGDLNTEAFF.

CDR3 DNA sequence: TGTGCCAGCAGCCCCTACCCGAGGGGGAGCACAGATACGCAGTATTTT. Residues: CASSPYPRGSTDTQYF. The rearrangement uses TRBV14 and TRBJ2-3, with TRBD1 as a possible D gene (6 bases). This CDR3 contains 16 residues. V was cut by 4 bases and J by 0 bases, with 14 bases left in between. CDR1 and CDR2 from the germline V gene are SGHDN and FVKESK. The full variable domain, in which reference TRBV14 and TRBJ2-3 provide the parts outside the CDR3, is EAGVTQFPSHSVIEKGQTVTLRCDPISGHDNLYWYRRVMGKEIKFLLHFVKESKQDESGMPNNRFLAERTGGTYSTLKVQPAELEDSGVYFCASSPYPRGSTDTQYFGPGTRLTVL.

This chain links TRBV20-1 with TRBJ1-6; unclear D gene. V was clipped by 3 bases and J by 9 bases, with 18 bases between them. This CDR3 region has 15 residues. The germline CDR1 and CDR2 sequences are DFQATT and SNEGSKA (reference sequence). Here the CDR3 DNA reads TGCAGTGCTAGTTTGAGAGGGTTCGGTGGTTCACCCCTCCACTTT. Amino acid sequence: CSASLRGFGGSPLHF.